The rows below give T cell receptor beta chains drawn from one sample of a study of blood T cell repertoires in COVID-19. This table comes from immunoSEQ multiplex PCR, and its TCRdb copy is limited to in-frame clones, with some not included. The repertoire holds 70,000 to 95,000 clones, with about 84% as singletons. The source material was peripheral blood. The receptors shown here come from a human donor in a cohort sampled during active COVID-19. The CDR3 runs from the conserved cysteine through the conserved F or W. D genes are given only for firm matches. Clone size is given for some rows only: seen once, a few or many times, or a class if the clone is expanded.

size	V	J	D	DNA	CDR3
NA	TRBV15	TRBJ1-6	TRBD1	TGTGCCACCAGCCTGGAACAGGGGAATTCACCCCTCCACTTT	CATSLEQGNSPLHF
NA	TRBV25-1	TRBJ1-2	NA	TGTGCCTCTGCCGGGACTGACAACTATGGCTACACCTTC	CASAGTDNYGYTF
NA	TRBV4-3	TRBJ2-5	TRBD2	TGCGCCAGCAGGCTAGCGGGCCAAGAGACCCAGTACTTC	CASRLAGQETQYF
NA	TRBV29-1	TRBJ2-3	NA	TGCAGCGGCATAACCAGGGGAAGAACAGATACGCAGTATTTT	CSGITRGRTDTQYF
NA	TRBV5-1	TRBJ2-2	TRBD2	TGCGCCAGCAGCACCGGGACTAGCACCGGGGAGCTGTTTTTT	CASSTGTSTGELFF
NA	TRBV30	TRBJ1-2	TRBD1	TGTGCCTGGAGTCACGGGACAGCCTATGGCTACACCTTC	CAWSHGTAYGYTF
NA	TRBV7-8	TRBJ2-7	TRBD2	TGTGCCAGCAGCTTAGAGGCGGGGGGGCACTACGAGCAGTACTTC	CASSLEAGGHYEQYF
NA	TRBV6-6	TRBJ1-2	TRBD1	TGTGCCAGCAGAGAACGAGACAGGGGCACCGATGGCTACACCTTC	CASRERDRGTDGYTF
NA	TRBV3-1/TRBV3-2	TRBJ1-5	NA	TGTGCCAGCGGGGGGAATCAGCCCCAGCATTTT	CASGGNQPQHF
NA	TRBV7-3	TRBJ1-1	NA	TGTGCCAGCAGCTTAACGTCACAGGGGAACACTGAAGCTTTCTTT	CASSLTSQGNTEAFF
NA	TRBV28	TRBJ2-5	TRBD1	TGTGCCAGCAGTTTAATTCCGAGACAGGGTTCGGAGACCCAGTACTTC	CASSLIPRQGSETQYF
NA	TRBV20-1	TRBJ1-2	NA	TGCAGTGCTTCGGACAGCCATGGCTACACCTTC	CSASDSHGYTF
NA	TRBV5-1	TRBJ2-2	TRBD2	TGCGCCAGCAGCTTGGACGCGGGAGTACCCGGGGAGCTGTTTTTT	CASSLDAGVPGELFF
few	TRBV9	TRBJ2-7	TRBD2	TGTGCCAGCAGCTCCCCGGGAGGGCCGGGCGAGCAGTACTTC	CASSSPGGPGEQYF
NA	TRBV28	TRBJ2-2	TRBD2	TGTGCCAGCAGTTTACGGGGGGGAACCGGGGAGCTGTTTTTT	CASSLRGGTGELFF
once	TRBV15	TRBJ2-2	NA	TGTGCCACCAGCAGAGGGCCGCCCTCGGGCACCGGGGAGCTGTTTTTT	CATSRGPPSGTGELFF
few	TRBV28	TRBJ1-5	NA	TGTGCCAGCATCAGGGGCAATCAGCCCCAGCATTTT	CASIRGNQPQHF
NA	TRBV3-1/TRBV3-2	TRBJ1-1	NA	TGTGCCAGCAGCCAAGGGGCCACTGAAGCTTTCTTT	CASSQGATEAFF
NA	TRBV7-2	TRBJ2-2	NA	TGTGCCAGCAGCTATTCAGGTGGAACCGGGGAGCTGTTTTTT	CASSYSGGTGELFF
NA	TRBV7-6	TRBJ2-7	TRBD2	TGTGCCAGCAGCTTAACTAGCGGGAGGGCCCACGAGCAGTACTTC	CASSLTSGRAHEQYF
once	TRBV14	TRBJ2-3	TRBD2	TGTGCCAGCAGCCAAGACGGGAGCGGGATCCTGGGAGATACGCAGTATTTT	CASSQDGSGILGDTQYF
NA	TRBV2	TRBJ1-4	NA	TGTGCCAGCAGTGATGAGGTTTGGGGCGAAAAACTGTTTTTT	CASSDEVWGEKLFF
NA	TRBV11-2	TRBJ2-1	TRBD2	TGTGCCAGCAGCTTAGTACCGGGACTAGCGGGAGACAATGAGCAGTTCTTC	CASSLVPGLAGDNEQFF
NA	TRBV20-1	TRBJ2-4	TRBD2	TGCAGTGCTAGTGCTAGCGGGGGCACCAGGGGGTACATTCAGTACTTC	CSASASGGTRGYIQYF
NA	TRBV5-4	TRBJ2-2	TRBD1	TGTGCCAGCACCCTGGACAGGGGGCTATACGGCGGGGAGCTGTTTTTT	CASTLDRGLYGGELFF
NA	TRBV5-1	TRBJ2-7	NA	TGCGCCAGCAGCTTGGAGGGCAGGCGGGACGAGCAGTACTTC	CASSLEGRRDEQYF